The entry below gives a single TCR beta chain sequence along with its context. This clone turned up a few times. Its antigen is not yet known. Nothing much larger sits one base from this clone, and base qualities are not available. This sample is part of a study of blood T cell repertoires in COVID-19 (dated by TCRdb to the early 2020s). Turning to the overall study: Collaborator samples came from the United States, Italy and Spain and covered acute and convalescent phases of COVID-19. The prospective study material was composed of cDNA or gDNA derived from T cells, B-cell-depleted T cells, or PBMCs. Deeply sampled blood TCRbeta repertoires from subjects exposed to, actively infected with, or recovered from COVID-19 were included in the dataset. The repertoires were released in a freely available public database intended as a resource for research on the immune response to SARS-CoV-2. Samples were obtained from the ongoing ImmuneRACE study (first 160 participants) and from 1,254 subjects provided by 6 global collaborators. Sample metadata almost always included a de-identified subject ID, COVID-19 status, age in years and sex. Where available, HLA class I and class II types were obtained from metadata supplied by the sample provider rather than from assay-based typing. Results the study describes overall, beyond this receptor: How much clinical and demographic metadata was included differed by source and by participant, and the metadata was provided uncurated.

The CDR3 runs 14 amino acids, cysteine and phenylalanine included. CDR3 DNA only is kept here, 42 bases in frame from base 1. Trimming removed 9 bases from V and 0 bases from J, leaving 12 bases between the germline ends. According to the germline V gene (reference sequence), CDR1 reads LGHDT and CDR2 reads YNNKEL. TCRbeta CDR3 regions were amplified from genomic DNA using the immunoSEQ Assay, a bias-controlled multiplex PCR. As for the authors' bioinformatics: Within the assay, amplification of reference gene primers was used to estimate how many nucleated cells each sample contained. To quantify the absolute abundance of each unique TCRbeta CDR3 rearrangement, sequence reads were collapsed and filtered. For each sample, productive Simpson clonality was calculated as the square root of Simpson's diversity index over productive rearrangements. Entries here come from immuneACCESS through TCRdb and include only in-frame sequences with V and J called. Some clones fail to appear in such tables; in the studies checked, an unresolved V gene covers under half of the shortfall, and the cause of the remainder is unknown. For V, J and clone size, that table is used; D and trimming come from the DNA. The sample data list around 300,000 clones, and more than 80% of these were observed just once. The biggest ten clones account for approximately 1.2% of the sample.

Participants in the prospective study were enrolled through a virtual design, were aged about 18 to 100 years, and lived in about two dozen United States geographic areas. To assign participants to cohorts, the prospective study relied on clinical history that participants themselves reported in a screening survey and a study questionnaire. Recovered participants in ImmuneRACE Cohort 3 were defined by two consecutive negative NP/OP PCR tests, clearance by a healthcare professional, or resolution of symptoms. Mobile phlebotomists in the prospective study collected whole blood, serum and a nasopharyngeal or oropharyngeal swab from every participant. Over a roughly 2-month period, participants in the prospective study had the option of providing additional blood draws and questionnaires. Before DNA extraction, prospective study blood samples were shipped either frozen or at room temperature.

The chain joins TRBV3-1 (or the pseudogene TRBV3-2) to TRBJ1-5; possibly the D gene is TRBD1, per 6 matching bases. Specimen: PBMCs or T cells enriched from blood (not recorded which). This receptor was identified in a woman in her 30s who had recovered from COVID-19. The DNA reads as follows: TGTGCCAGTCAGGGGTCGGATAGCAATCAGCCCCAGCATTTT. Its amino acids are CASQGSDSNQPQHF.